This T cell receptor beta chain comes out of a study of CD8+CD57+ T cells in acquired aplastic anemia. The wider study: Average DNA yield from sorted CD4+ and CD8+ cells was around 3.2 ug.

Study results and limitations: Patients shared around 31 CD8+ CDR3 sequences with controls. Patients showed no significant difference from controls in CD8+ Simpson's diversity.

The sample holds many counts of this clonotype. Its specificity is unknown. Sequencing involved patients with CD8+CD57+ cell expansion previously shown by flow cytometry. None of the patients had been given any therapy when their blood was sampled. Researchers used genomic DNA as the template to profile TCR beta VDJ and CDR3. TCRdb passed the reads through MiXCR, listing each CDR3 protein once. The table lists approximately 470,000 distinct CDR3 sequences, more than 25% of them singletons. The receptor was derived from a human donor with aplastic anemia. What was sequenced was sorted CD4+, CD8+, or CD8+CD57+ T cells (not recorded which) from PBMCs.

This chain's CDR3 is CASSEMNIQYF. DNA of the CDR3: TGTGCCAGCAGTGAAATGAACATTCAGTACTTC. This chain joins TRBV2 and TRBJ2-4; D uncertain. With 2 bases removed from V and 7 bases from J, the gap between germline ends came to 3 bases. The CDR3 runs 11 residues. Germline CDR1 and CDR2: SNHLY and FYNNEI.